These 13 T cell receptor beta chains originate from one sample sequenced in a study of T cell responses to AZD1222 COVID-19 vaccine. Generated by immunoSEQ multiplex PCR, the TCRdb table keeps only in-frame clones and is missing some. The sample holds roughly 140,000 clones, 80% to 95% seen once. Specimen: peripheral blood, collected 28 days after the second AZD1222 dose. The receptors here all came from an adult who received the AZD1222 COVID-19 vaccine.

The chain is built from TRBV7-2 and TRBJ1-6; D not resolved. The V end was cut by 5 bases, the J end by 6 bases, with 14 bases between. This CDR3 has 15 residues. CDR1 is SGHTA and CDR2 is FQGNSA in the germline V gene. As DNA, the CDR3 is TGTGCCAGCAGCCAAACGGCCCAGCCTAATTCACCCCTCCACTTT. Protein sequence: CASSQTAQPNSPLHF.

This clone was counted a single time. This rearrangement joins TRBV12-3 or TRBV12-4 to TRBJ1-1; D unresolved. Between the trimmed V and J ends, which lost 6 bases and 1 base, there was a span of 9 bases. This CDR3 has 13 amino acids. For the CDR3, the DNA is TGTGCCAGCAGATCGACTCCGAACACTGAAGCTTTCTTT. Its protein product is CASRSTPNTEAFF.

The rearrangement uses TRBV30 and TRBJ1-1; D possibly corresponds to TRBD1 (5 bases). Germline V gene data show CDR1 as GTSNPN and CDR2 as SVGIG (reference sequence). The CDR3 has 15 residues. V dropped 4 bases and J dropped 4 bases, with 19 bases sitting between them. CDR3 bases: TGTGCCTGGACCCCTACCCAGGGAAGAGTCACTGAAGCTTTCTTT. Translating gives CAWTPTQGRVTEAFF.

J is TRBJ1-1 and V is TRBV7-9, with TRBD1 matching over 10 bases. The CDR3 runs 15 residues. Trimming removed 5 bases from V and 6 bases from J; junction bases left unmatched: 9. The germline V gene encodes CDR1 SEHNR and CDR2 FQNEAQ (reference sequence). CDR3 nucleotides: TGTGCCAGCAGCCCGCGACAGGGGGCGGGATCTGAAGCTTTCTTT. Encoded protein: CASSPRQGAGSEAFF.

This rearrangement joins TRBV25-1 to TRBJ2-7; D is perhaps TRBD1 (5 bases). Looked up from germline, CDR1 is MGHDK and CDR2 is SYGVNS. V was trimmed by 4 bases and J by 0 bases, leaving 7 bases between them. This CDR3 region has 13 residues. The CDR3 DNA sequence: TGTGCCAGCAGTGTCCAGGGCTCCTACGAGCAGTACTTC. It translates to CASSVQGSYEQYF.

DNA for the CDR3: TGTGCCAGCAGCATAACGAACACCGGGGAGCTGTTTTTT. Protein product: CASSITNTGELFF. This rearrangement joins TRBV14 to TRBJ2-2; D not resolved. Trimming shortened V by 5 bases and J by 0 bases, and 4 bases separated the two germline ends. Germline assignment: CDR1 SGHDN and CDR2 FVKESK. The CDR3 is 13 amino acids.

This chain uses TRBV6-2 or TRBV6-3 with TRBJ2-1, with D maybe TRBD1 (5 bases). The CDR3 has 12 residues. V was trimmed by 5 bases and J by 8 bases, leaving 10 bases between them. CDR1 is MNHEY and CDR2 is SVGEGT in the germline V gene. CDR3: CASSRQSDEQFF. CDR3 nucleotide sequence: TGTGCCAGCAGTAGACAGTCCGATGAGCAGTTCTTC.

Here the CDR3 reads CASSPYNNYGYTF. The CDR3 DNA reads as TGTGCCAGCTCACCGTACAATAACTATGGCTACACCTTC. The chain links TRBV18 to TRBJ1-2; D is undetermined. CDR1 KGHSH and CDR2 LQKENI come from the germline V gene. The CDR3 runs to 13 residues. V lost 3 bases to trimming and J lost 1 base, with 6 bases between them.

The rearrangement uses TRBV4-2 and TRBJ2-1, with no clear D. With 3 bases removed from V and 0 bases from J, the gap between germline ends came to 9 bases. This CDR3 has 15 amino acids. Germline V gene data show CDR1 as LGHNA and CDR2 as YNFKEQ. CDR3 in DNA: TGTGCCAGCAGCCAGTTCCGGGCCTCCTACAATGAGCAGTTCTTC. Translating it yields CASSQFRASYNEQFF.

Here the CDR3 DNA reads TGTGCCAGCTCACCAGCCGGGACAGCCATTCCCTACGAGCAGTACTTC. Amino acids: CASSPAGTAIPYEQYF. The rearrangement uses TRBV18 and TRBJ2-7; 7 bases fit TRBD1. The CDR3 contains 16 residues. V gave up 2 bases and J gave up 2 bases; unmatched junction bases: 9. CDR1 and CDR2 from the germline V gene are KGHSH and LQKENI.

The gene calls are TRBV5-1 and TRBJ1-4, with a possible D match to TRBD1 (5 bases). There are 14 residues in the CDR3. V was pared by 4 bases and J by 8 bases, with 15 bases between. Germline CDR1 reads SGHRS; CDR2 reads YFSETQ. The CDR3 nucleotides are TGCGCCAGCAGCGAGCAGGGATCGGGAGAAAAACTGTTTTTT. It yields the protein CASSEQGSGEKLFF.

This rearrangement joins TRBV5-8 to TRBJ2-5, with TRBD2 identical over 15 bases. The junction had 7 bases not matched to a gene; V was cut back by 2 bases and J by 5 bases. Germline V gene sequence: CDR1 SGHTS, CDR2 YDEGEE. This CDR3 is 17 amino acids long. The chain's CDR3 is CASSLGLAGGPEETQYF. The CDR3 DNA reads as TGTGCCAGCAGCTTAGGACTAGCGGGAGGGCCCGAGGAGACCCAGTACTTC.

V gene TRBV19 combines with J gene TRBJ2-7, with TRBD1 as a possible D gene (5 bases). This CDR3 is 11 amino acids long. Looked up from germline, CDR1 is LNHDA and CDR2 is SQIVND (reference sequence). CDR3 region: CAEATVYEQYF. CDR3 bases: TGTGCTGAAGCGACAGTCTACGAGCAGTACTTC. The full variable domain, in which reference TRBV19 and TRBJ2-7 provide the parts outside the CDR3, is DGGITQSPKYLFRKEGQNVTLSCEQNLNHDAMYWYRQDPGQGLRLIYYSQIVNDFQKGDIAEGYSVSREKKESFPLTVTSAQKNPTAFYLCAEATVYEQYFGPGTRLTVT.